A single sample is the source of the 27 T cell receptor beta chains below, sequenced in a study of blood T cell repertoires in COVID-19. Clones were sequenced by immunoSEQ multiplex PCR, and TCRdb holds only the in-frame ones, with some missing. The table shows 45,000 to 55,000 clones, with less than 95% occurring only once. The material sequenced was peripheral blood. The receptors were gathered from a human donor in a cohort sampled during active COVID-19.

The rearrangement joins TRBV30 to TRBJ2-3; no clear D gene. Trimming cost V 0 bases and J 0 bases, with 16 bases left between them. The CDR3 spans 17 residues. Germline lookup yields CDR1 GTSNPN and CDR2 SVGIG (reference sequence). CDR3 residues: CAWSVRVAVPSTDTQYF. The CDR3 DNA follows: TGTGCCTGGAGTGTACGGGTGGCGGTCCCTAGCACAGATACGCAGTATTTT.

The chain is built from TRBV27 and TRBJ1-2; D is uncertain. This CDR3 comprises 17 residues. Germline V gene lookup returns CDR1 MNHEY and CDR2 SMNVEV (reference sequence). The ends were cut back, 0 bases at V and 7 bases at J, with 21 bases in the middle. The DNA for the CDR3 is TGTGCCAGCAGTTTATCCCCGGGTATGGTTGGATTAATTGGCTACACCTTC. This gives the protein CASSLSPGMVGLIGYTF.

The chain joins TRBV7-9 to TRBJ2-1; no definite D call. V was cut by 5 bases and J by 5 bases, with 7 bases left in between. CDR3 size: 12 residues. Per germline, CDR1 SEHNR and CDR2 FQNEAQ (reference sequence). The CDR3 coding sequence is TGTGCCAGCAGCCAAATCAACAATGAGCAGTTCTTC. It specifies CASSQINNEQFF.

This sequence joins TRBV7-2 and TRBJ1-1, with D perhaps TRBD1 (5 bases). Germline lookup yields CDR1 SGHTA and CDR2 FQGNSA. The CDR3 runs to 14 residues. Trimming left V 0 bases short and J 4 bases short, with 9 bases between. The CDR3 nucleotides read TGTGCCAGCAGCTTAGCGCCGGGGGGCACTGAAGCTTTCTTT. Translating it yields CASSLAPGGTEAFF.

This chain links TRBV25-1 with TRBJ1-1; 7 bases are shared with TRBD1. Trimming at V came to 3 bases and at J to 1 base, leaving 5 bases not matched to a gene. Germline V gene data show CDR1 as MGHDK and CDR2 as SYGVNS. This CDR3 is 15 amino acids long. The CDR3: CASSEIDRENTEAFF. As DNA, the CDR3 is TGTGCCAGCAGTGAGATAGACAGGGAGAACACTGAAGCTTTCTTT.

The chain combines TRBV28 with TRBJ2-5; 9 bases line up with TRBD2. The CDR3 has 16 amino acids. The ends lost 4 bases at V and 1 base at J; junction bases unmatched: 7. The germline V gene has CDR1 MDHEN and CDR2 SYDVKM. DNA of the CDR3: TGTGCCAGCAGTTCGGTAGCGGGAGAGGGCCAAGAGACCCAGTACTTC. This translates into CASSSVAGEGQETQYF.

This chain uses TRBV2 with TRBJ1-3; maybe TRBD1 (6 bases). The CDR3 length is 15 residues. Germline V gene sequence: CDR1 SNHLY, CDR2 FYNNEI. Trimming took off 3 bases at V and 2 bases at J, with 11 bases between the two ends. CDR3 region: CASSEVRGTGNTIYF. CDR3 nucleotides: TGTGCCAGCAGTGAGGTCAGGGGTACTGGAAACACCATATATTTT.

This rearrangement joins TRBV11-2 to TRBJ1-2; D may be TRBD1 (5 bases). The CDR3 loop spans 13 amino acids. Trimming stripped 2 bases from V and 7 bases from J, with 11 bases between. Germline V gene lookup returns CDR1 SGHAT and CDR2 FQNNGV. The DNA for the CDR3 is TGTGCCAGCAGCTTAAGCAGGGAGGGTGGCTACACCTTC. Translating gives CASSLSREGGYTF. Full variable domain (missing parts from reference TRBV11-2 and TRBJ1-2): EAGVAQSPRYKIIEKRQSVAFWCNPISGHATLYWYQQILGQGPKLLIQFQNNGVVDDSQLPKDRFSAERLKGVDSTLKIQPAKLEDSAVYLCASSLSREGGYTFGSGTRLTVV.

The chain couples TRBV28 to TRBJ1-1; 9 bases agree with TRBD1. The V gene's germline CDR1 is MDHEN and CDR2 SYDVKM. The V and J ends lost 7 bases and 5 bases, in that order; junction bases with no gene match: 20. The CDR3 extends over 18 amino acids. CDR3 DNA: TGTGCCAGCACCCCCCGGATCTACAGGGGGCGAGGGCGGACTGAAGCTTTCTTT. Translation gives CASTPRIYRGRGRTEAFF.

This chain joins TRBV7-6 and TRBJ1-3, with D possibly matching TRBD1 (5 bases). The CDR3 is 14 residues long. Trimming stripped 5 bases from V and 2 bases from J, with 10 bases between. Germline assignment: CDR1 SGHVS and CDR2 FNYEAQ. The CDR3 protein is CASSQAGTGNTIYF. CDR3 nucleotides: TGTGCCAGCAGCCAGGCAGGGACTGGAAACACCATATATTTT.

V gene TRBV5-1 combines with J gene TRBJ2-7; the match to TRBD2 covers 9 bases. The J segment lost 5 bases and the V segment lost 4 bases, leaving 10 bases of the junction unmatched. Germline V gene sequence: CDR1 SGHRS, CDR2 YFSETQ. The CDR3 length is 15 residues. CDR3 amino acids: CASSTGAGGPDEQYF. The CDR3, as DNA: TGCGCCAGCAGCACGGGTGCGGGAGGGCCTGACGAGCAGTACTTC.

The rearrangement links TRBV5-1 to TRBJ2-2; 7 positions match TRBD2. Germline assignment: CDR1 SGHRS and CDR2 YFSETQ. V dropped 0 bases and J dropped 1; count of bases not matched to a gene: 0. The CDR3 spans 15 residues. CDR3 loop: CASSLGGGNTGELFF. DNA of the CDR3: TGCGCCAGCAGCTTGGGCGGGGGGAACACCGGGGAGCTGTTTTTT.

The V gene is TRBV5-4, the J gene TRBJ2-2, with a possible D match to TRBD2 (6 bases). Germline V gene lookup returns CDR1 SGHNT and CDR2 YYREEE (reference sequence). CDR3 length: 16 amino acids. The ends were cut back, 1 base at V and 0 bases at J, with 10 bases in the middle. CDR3 nucleotide sequence: TGTGCCAGCAGCTTGTTGCGGGGTACGAACACCGGGGAGCTGTTTTTT. Translating gives CASSLLRGTNTGELFF. Full variable domain (remainder filled in from reference TRBV5-4 and TRBJ2-2): ETGVTQSPTHLIKTRGQQVTLRCSSQSGHNTVSWYQQALGQGPQFIFQYYREEENGRGNFPPRFSGLQFPNYSSELNVNALELDDSALYLCASSLLRGTNTGELFFGEGSRLTVL.

The chain is built from TRBV7-3 and TRBJ2-5, with 7 bases that match TRBD2. J gave up 2 bases and V 5 bases, and 14 bases lay outside the gene matches. CDR3 length: 17 amino acids. Per germline, CDR1 SGHTA and CDR2 FQGTGA. CDR3 DNA: TGTGCCAGCAGCCCGGGAGCGGGACGGCCCCCTCAAGAGACCCAGTACTTC. As protein: CASSPGAGRPPQETQYF. The whole variable domain, filled in from reference TRBV7-3 and TRBJ2-5, reads GAGVSQTPSNKVTEKGKYVELRCDPISGHTALYWYRQSLGQGPEFLIYFQGTGAADDSGLPNDRFFAVRPEGSVSTLKIQRTERGDSAVYLCASSPGAGRPPQETQYFGPGTRLLVL.

This clone was seen only once. This sequence joins TRBV28 and TRBJ2-3; 7 nucleotides line up with TRBD1. Germline lookup yields CDR1 MDHEN and CDR2 SYDVKM. Germline trimming cut 3 bases from V and 0 bases from J; bases unmatched to any gene: 3. The CDR3 spans 15 residues. CDR3 amino acids: CASSFEGASTDTQYF. CDR3 DNA sequence: TGTGCCAGCAGTTTTGAGGGGGCGAGCACAGATACGCAGTATTTT.

The chain has TRBV7-8 and TRBJ2-1; 10 bases are a match to TRBD2. The V segment lost 1 base and the J segment 13 bases; nucleotides outside the gene matches: 10. Germline lookup yields CDR1 SGHVS and CDR2 FQNEAQ. This CDR3 spans 15 amino acids. Here the CDR3 reads CASSLGSSGSSNQFF. The CDR3 DNA follows: TGTGCCAGCAGCTTAGGGTCTAGCGGGAGTTCGAACCAGTTCTTC.

The chain employs TRBV2 and TRBJ2-2; tentatively, D is TRBD1 (6 bases). There are 16 residues in the CDR3. Between the trimmed V and J ends, which lost 2 bases and 6 bases, there was a span of 16 bases. Germline V gene sequence: CDR1 SNHLY, CDR2 FYNNEI. The CDR3 DNA reads as TGTGCCAGCAGTGAACTCGGACAGACCTCCGCCGGGGAGCTGTTTTTT. Translated, it gives CASSELGQTSAGELFF. Variable domain in full (rest from reference TRBV2 and TRBJ2-2): EPEVTQTPSHQVTQMGQEVILRCVPISNHLYFYWYRQILGQKVEFLVSFYNNEISEKSEIFDDQFSVERPDGSNFTLKIRSTKLEDSAMYFCASSELGQTSAGELFFGEGSRLTVL.

This clone has just a few counts. The genes are TRBV19 and TRBJ1-1, with no clear D. Germline V CDR1 and CDR2: LNHDA, SQIVND (reference sequence). The CDR3 contains 15 residues. V was cut by 0 bases and J by 1 base, with 9 bases left in between. CDR3 residues: CASSIDYGPNTEAFF. CDR3 nucleotide sequence: TGTGCCAGTAGTATAGACTATGGGCCGAACACTGAAGCTTTCTTT.

This clone was observed once. V and J are TRBV24-1 and TRBJ2-7, with D perhaps TRBD2 (7 bases). Germline CDR1 and CDR2: KGHDR and SFDVKD. Trimming removed 3 bases from V and 4 bases from J, with 15 bases in between. CDR3 size: 15 residues. CDR3 DNA sequence: TGTGCCACCAGTGATGGGGGCGGGAGTCCGTACGAGCAGTACTTC. Encoded protein: CATSDGGGSPYEQYF.

V gene TRBV19 combines with J gene TRBJ2-1; TRBD2 aligns across 14 bases. Trimming cost V 8 bases and J 12 bases; bases outside gene matches: 15. The length of the CDR3 is 16 residues. CDR1 and CDR2 (germline): LNHDA, SQIVND (reference sequence). The chain's CDR3 is CASRANPGLAGAVQFF. The CDR3 DNA sequence: TGTGCCAGTCGCGCCAATCCGGGACTAGCGGGAGCGGTGCAGTTCTTC.

The V gene is TRBV19, the J gene TRBJ2-2; a possible D gene is TRBD2 (5 bases). Germline lookup yields CDR1 LNHDA and CDR2 SQIVND (reference sequence). The V gene lost 5 bases and the J gene lost 5 bases, with 12 bases spanning the gap. CDR3 size: 14 residues. Here the CDR3 reads CASSPSTSTGELFF. The CDR3 DNA reads TGTGCCAGTAGTCCTTCCACTAGTACCGGGGAGCTGTTTTTT. The full variable domain, completed using reference TRBV19 and TRBJ2-2, is DGGITQSPKYLFRKEGQNVTLSCEQNLNHDAMYWYRQDPGQGLRLIYYSQIVNDFQKGDIAEGYSVSREKKESFPLTVTSAQKNPTAFYLCASSPSTSTGELFFGEGSRLTVL.

The chain combines TRBV24-1 with TRBJ2-1, with D maybe TRBD2 (10 bases). The CDR3 runs 20 residues. Germline V gene sequence: CDR1 KGHDR, CDR2 SFDVKD. V shed 0 bases and J shed 1 base, with 21 bases lying between them. CDR3 in DNA: TGTGCCACCAGTGATTTGACAGGGGGCACTAGCGGGGAATCCTACAATGAGCAGTTCTTC. The encoded protein is CATSDLTGGTSGESYNEQFF.

The chain has TRBV24-1 and TRBJ2-1; 15 nucleotides agree with TRBD2. Per germline, CDR1 KGHDR and CDR2 SFDVKD. J gave up 3 bases and V 5 bases, and 4 bases lay outside the gene matches. This CDR3 spans 17 amino acids. CDR3 in amino acids: CATSGTSGRADYNEQFF. CDR3 bases: TGTGCCACCAGTGGGACTAGCGGGAGGGCCGACTACAATGAGCAGTTCTTC.

The chain combines TRBV4-1 with TRBJ1-6; D gene unclear. From germline, CDR1 is MGHRA and CDR2 YSYEKL. Between the trimmed V and J ends, which lost 1 base and 6 bases, there was a span of 16 bases. The CDR3 runs to 17 residues. CDR3 residues: CASSQVRNWVANSPLHF. The CDR3, as DNA: TGCGCCAGCAGCCAAGTCAGGAACTGGGTGGCTAATTCACCCCTCCACTTT.

This chain links TRBV2 with TRBJ1-4; D unresolved. Between the trimmed V and J ends, which lost 3 bases and 7 bases, there was a span of 15 bases. Germline V lookup: CDR1 SNHLY, CDR2 FYNNEI. This CDR3 spans 15 amino acids. DNA of the CDR3: TGTGCCAGCAGTGAGAGGCAGTCGCGGGGTGAAAAACTGTTTTTT. This gives the protein CASSERQSRGEKLFF.

As DNA, the CDR3 is TGTGCCAGCAGCCATACATCTACAGATACGCAGTATTTT. Its translation is CASSHTSTDTQYF. The rearrangement joins TRBV11-2 to TRBJ2-3, with no clear D. The germline V and J ends were trimmed by 5 bases and 3 bases, with 9 bases remaining between them. This CDR3 is 13 amino acids long. In germline, CDR1 is SGHAT, CDR2 FQNNGV. The full variable domain, rest sourced from reference TRBV11-2 and TRBJ2-3, is EAGVAQSPRYKIIEKRQSVAFWCNPISGHATLYWYQQILGQGPKLLIQFQNNGVVDDSQLPKDRFSAERLKGVDSTLKIQPAKLEDSAVYLCASSHTSTDTQYFGPGTRLTVL.

This clone has a single count. The V call is TRBV7-6, the J call TRBJ1-1; D is perhaps TRBD1 (5 bases). Between the trimmed V and J ends, which lost 5 bases and 1 base, there was a span of 8 bases. CDR1 is SGHVS, CDR2 FNYEAQ, per germline. This CDR3 comprises 13 residues. The CDR3 DNA is TGTGCCAGCAGCCCCGGACAGAACACTGAAGCTTTCTTT. This gives the protein CASSPGQNTEAFF.